Listed here are 27 T cell receptor beta chains from one sample, sequenced in a study of blood T cell repertoires in COVID-19. Sequencing used immunoSEQ multiplex PCR; TCRdb keeps in-frame clones, though not all of them. The table records about 270,000 clones, around 87% of them present only once. Sequenced sample: PBMCs or T cells enriched from blood (not recorded which). The receptors were gathered from a woman aged 18 to 35 who had recovered from COVID-19.

The J gene is TRBJ2-3, the V gene TRBV4-1; no firm D call. With 0 bases removed from V and 2 bases from J, the gap between germline ends came to 9 bases. The V gene's germline CDR1 is MGHRA and CDR2 YSYEKL. This CDR3 contains 15 residues. In nucleotides, the CDR3 is TGCGCCAGCAGCCAAGAAAGGAGTGTCACAGATACGCAGTATTTT. Translation gives CASSQERSVTDTQYF.

This clone was detected once. The V gene is TRBV3-1 (or the pseudogene TRBV3-2), the J gene TRBJ2-7, with TRBD1 identical over 9 bases. The CDR3 sequence is 15 residues long. Germline CDR1 LGHDT, CDR2 YNNKEL (reference sequence). J gave up 3 bases and V 4 bases, and 7 bases lay outside the gene matches. The CDR3 reads CASSPFRGQGYEQYF. The CDR3, as DNA: TGTGCCAGCAGCCCCTTCCGGGGACAGGGCTACGAGCAGTACTTC.

The chain carries TRBV5-4 and TRBJ1-2; D might be TRBD1 (6 bases). The ends were cut back, 2 bases at V and 3 bases at J, with 14 bases in the middle. The CDR3 length is 15 residues. The germline V gene has CDR1 SGHNT and CDR2 YYREEE (reference sequence). CDR3 DNA sequence: TGTGCCAGCAGCTTACTCCGGGGGGGCGACTATGGCTACACCTTC. Translation: CASSLLRGGDYGYTF.

This chain joins TRBV28 and TRBJ2-7; 7 bases fit TRBD1. The CDR3 contains 14 residues. Germline assignment: CDR1 MDHEN and CDR2 SYDVKM. With 3 bases clipped from V and 6 bases from J, the junction kept 8 bases outside the gene matches. CDR3 protein: CASSLPTRGSEQYF. In DNA, the CDR3 is TGTGCCAGCAGTTTGCCAACCAGGGGGAGCGAGCAGTACTTC.

The rearrangement joins TRBV7-9 to TRBJ1-4; 7 bases line up with TRBD1. The CDR3 is made up of 16 amino acids. With V trimmed by 2 bases and J by 3 bases, 6 bases remained unmatched. The germline V gene has CDR1 SEHNR and CDR2 FQNEAQ (reference sequence). The CDR3 protein is CASSLQRQGPNEKLFF. CDR3 bases: TGTGCCAGCAGCTTACAGCGACAGGGACCTAATGAAAAACTGTTTTTT.

This chain joins TRBV24-1 and TRBJ1-5, with a tentative D call TRBD1 (6 bases). The V end was cut by 2 bases, the J end by 2 bases, with 12 bases between. The CDR3 is 16 amino acids. Germline CDR1 reads KGHDR; CDR2 reads SFDVKD. The CDR3, as DNA: TGTGCCACCAGTGATTCAGGGGCTCGTGGCAATCAGCCCCAGCATTTT. This gives the protein CATSDSGARGNQPQHF.

CDR3 in amino acids: CASGSTSGGFGGEQFF. For the CDR3, the DNA is TGCGCCAGCGGCTCGACTAGCGGGGGCTTTGGGGGCGAGCAGTTCTTC. The genes are TRBV5-1 and TRBJ2-1; 12 bases are shared with TRBD2. Trimming cost V 7 bases and J 10 bases; bases outside gene matches: 15. The CDR3 runs to 16 residues. CDR1 SGHRS and CDR2 YFSETQ come from the germline V gene.

The chain employs TRBV2 and TRBJ2-2, with 11 positions matching TRBD2. The V and J ends lost 11 bases and 6 bases, in that order; junction bases with no gene match: 8. The length of the CDR3 is 14 residues. Germline V gene sequence: CDR1 SNHLY, CDR2 FYNNEI. The CDR3 sequence: CAGATSGESGELFF. For the CDR3, the DNA is TGTGCCGGAGCGACTAGCGGGGAGTCCGGGGAGCTGTTTTTT.

V and J are TRBV7-2 and TRBJ1-1, with D uncertain. With 3 bases removed from V and 11 bases from J, the gap between germline ends came to 19 bases. The CDR3 is 14 amino acids. Germline lookup yields CDR1 SGHTA and CDR2 FQGNSA. In nucleotides, the CDR3 is TGTGCCAGCAGCTTTCCGGTGCAGGCGGGATATGCTTTCTTT. Protein product: CASSFPVQAGYAFF.

The rearrangement links TRBV5-1 to TRBJ2-3; 16 bases are shared with TRBD2. The CDR3 totals 16 residues. Germline lookup yields CDR1 SGHRS and CDR2 YFSETQ. Trimming cost V 4 bases and J 5 bases; bases outside gene matches: 4. DNA for the CDR3: TGCGCCAGCAGCCAGGGACTAGCGGGGGGGTTAGATACGCAGTATTTT. Translated, it gives CASSQGLAGGLDTQYF.

The genes are TRBV30 and TRBJ1-1; no clear D. The CDR3 consists of 11 residues. In germline, CDR1 is GTSNPN, CDR2 SVGIG (reference sequence). With 0 bases removed from V and 8 bases from J, the gap between germline ends came to 7 bases. DNA for the CDR3: TGTGCCTGGAGTGTACGGTCGGAAGCTTTCTTT. This encodes CAWSVRSEAFF.

V and J are TRBV25-1 and TRBJ1-2; D call uncertain. The CDR3 is made up of 13 amino acids. The V and J ends lost 8 bases and 6 bases respectively, with 16 bases between them. Germline loops: CDR1 MGHDK, CDR2 SYGVNS. CDR3 sequence (DNA): TGTGCCAGCTCCGCCTTGGGTAGCGATGGCTACACCTTC. Amino acids: CASSALGSDGYTF.

The rearrangement uses TRBV28 and TRBJ1-6; 7 bases match TRBD1. This CDR3 is 15 amino acids long. CDR1 and CDR2 from the germline V gene are MDHEN and SYDVKM. V was clipped by 6 bases and J by 9 bases; unmatched bases: 11. The chain's CDR3 is CASRRPWDSVSPLHF. CDR3 nucleotide sequence: TGTGCCAGCAGACGCCCCTGGGACAGCGTTTCACCCCTCCACTTT.

This chain connects TRBV30 to TRBJ1-3; TRBD1 aligns across 9 bases. This CDR3 comprises 16 residues. The ends lost 0 bases at V and 4 bases at J; junction bases unmatched: 7. Germline V lookup: CDR1 GTSNPN, CDR2 SVGIG (reference sequence). CDR3 residues: CAWSVLQGARGNTIYF. CDR3 DNA: TGTGCCTGGAGTGTCCTACAGGGGGCGCGAGGAAACACCATATATTTT.

This rearrangement joins TRBV4-1 to TRBJ2-3; D perhaps matches TRBD2 (6 bases). Germline CDR1 is MGHRA and CDR2 is YSYEKL. CDR3 size: 17 residues. Between the trimmed V and J ends, which lost 4 bases and 1 base, there was a span of 18 bases. The CDR3 DNA sequence: TGCGCCAGCAGCCGGGAACGGGGGTCTTGGGGCACAGATACGCAGTATTTT. It codes for CASSRERGSWGTDTQYF.

The CDR3 is CASSIPGLGTDTQYF. The CDR3 DNA is TGTGCCAGTAGTATCCCGGGACTGGGCACAGATACGCAGTATTTT. The rearrangement joins TRBV19 to TRBJ2-3; D might be TRBD2 (6 bases). The CDR3 totals 15 residues. V lost 3 bases, J lost 1 base, and 11 bases lay in between. The germline CDR1 and CDR2 sequences are LNHDA and SQIVND (reference sequence).

The genes are TRBV28 and TRBJ2-1; 8 bases fit TRBD1. The germline gives CDR1 MDHEN, CDR2 SYDVKM. With 5 bases clipped from V and 2 bases from J, the junction kept 5 bases outside the gene matches. CDR3 size: 15 residues. The CDR3 region is CASSPRQGTYNEQFF. The CDR3 region has the DNA TGTGCCAGCAGTCCCCGACAGGGGACCTACAATGAGCAGTTCTTC.

This clone was counted between two and nine times. This rearrangement joins TRBV4-2 to TRBJ1-2; 8 bases map to TRBD1. CDR1 is LGHNA, CDR2 YNFKEQ, per germline. The CDR3 spans 15 residues. V shed 1 base, J shed 6 bases, and the junction held 7 bases outside the gene matches. CDR3 DNA sequence: TGTGCCAGCAGCCAAGCTGCGACAGGGGTGGATGGCTACACCTTC. As protein: CASSQAATGVDGYTF.

CDR3 residues: CASSFSSYNSPLHF. CDR3 in DNA: TGTGCCAGCAGTTTTAGCTCCTATAATTCACCCCTCCACTTT. The rearrangement uses TRBV7-3 and TRBJ1-6; D ambiguous. Per germline, CDR1 SGHTA and CDR2 FQGTGA. The CDR3 runs 14 residues. With 6 bases removed from V and 0 bases from J, the gap between germline ends came to 6 bases. Full variable domain (outside the CDR3, taken from reference TRBV7-3 and TRBJ1-6): GAGVSQTPSNKVTEKGKYVELRCDPISGHTALYWYRQSLGQGPEFLIYFQGTGAADDSGLPNDRFFAVRPEGSVSTLKIQRTERGDSAVYLCASSFSSYNSPLHFGNGTRLTVT.

V is TRBV6-1 and J is TRBJ2-7; D uncertain. The CDR3 sequence is 16 residues long. Germline V gives CDR1 MNHNS, CDR2 SASEGT. Trimming took 2 bases from V and 1 from J, leaving 15 bases between them. The CDR3 here is CASSERPGTGSYEQYF. Written as DNA, the CDR3 is TGTGCCAGCAGTGAACGGCCCGGTACGGGTTCCTACGAGCAGTACTTC.

This chain connects TRBV20-1 to TRBJ1-4; D call uncertain. V gave up 3 bases and J gave up 8 bases, with 19 bases separating them. The CDR3 totals 15 residues. Germline CDR1 reads DFQATT; CDR2 reads SNEGSKA (reference sequence). The CDR3: CSASHSKAQREKLFF. The CDR3 DNA reads as TGCAGTGCTAGTCACTCGAAAGCCCAGCGGGAAAAACTGTTTTTT.

The rearrangement uses TRBV5-4 and TRBJ1-4; 7 bases are a match to TRBD1. Trimming at V came to 4 bases and at J to 4 bases, leaving 7 bases not matched to a gene. The CDR3 sequence is 15 residues long. CDR1 and CDR2 (germline): SGHNT, YYREEE (reference sequence). The CDR3 nucleotides read TGTGCCAGCAGCGCCAGGACAGGAGTTAATGAAAAACTGTTTTTT. Translating gives CASSARTGVNEKLFF.

The rearrangement joins TRBV10-1 to TRBJ2-5, with 10 bases fitting TRBD2. The CDR3 contains 16 residues. J lost 2 bases, V lost 2 bases, and 5 bases had no gene match. The germline V gene encodes CDR1 WNHNN and CDR2 SYGVQD (reference sequence). The CDR3 region is CASSETQLAGQETQYF. The CDR3 DNA follows: TGCGCCAGCAGTGAGACCCAACTAGCGGGGCAAGAGACCCAGTACTTC.

The CDR3: CASSLSGDLNTEAFF. In DNA, the CDR3 is TGTGCCAGCAGCCTTTCCGGGGACTTGAACACTGAAGCTTTCTTT. V usage is TRBV9 and J usage is TRBJ1-1, with a weak D call TRBD1 (5 bases). Trimming removed 4 bases at V and 0 bases at J, with 13 bases between. There are 15 residues in the CDR3. The germline gives CDR1 SGDLS, CDR2 YYNGEE.

The chain joins TRBV12-5 to TRBJ1-1, with unresolved D. CDR3 size: 14 residues. The V end lost 0 bases, the J end lost 12 bases, and 17 bases lay between the germline ends. Germline V lookup: CDR1 LGHNT, CDR2 FRNRAP. The CDR3 protein is CASGLVPGIVGTFF. The CDR3 DNA sequence: TGTGCTAGTGGTTTGGTACCCGGGATAGTTGGGACTTTCTTT.

This clone appeared once. V usage is TRBV7-9 and J usage is TRBJ1-1, with 9 bases lining up with TRBD1. The CDR3 covers 13 residues. Losses at the gene ends were 3 bases for V and 8 bases for J; bases not matched to a gene: 4. Germline V lookup: CDR1 SEHNR, CDR2 FQNEAQ (reference sequence). Here the CDR3 reads CASSFGQGSEAFF. The CDR3 DNA follows: TGTGCCAGCAGCTTCGGACAGGGGAGCGAAGCTTTCTTT.

The genes are TRBV28 and TRBJ1-5; 7 nucleotides align to TRBD1. The CDR3 spans 14 residues. V trimming: 6 bases; J trimming: 4 bases; junction bases outside the gene matches: 6. Germline V gives CDR1 MDHEN, CDR2 SYDVKM. CDR3 nucleotide sequence: TGTGCCAGCAGACTGGGACAGACAAATCAGCCCCAGCATTTT. This gives the protein CASRLGQTNQPQHF.